This is a list of T cell receptor beta chains from one sample in a study of cytomegalovirus exposure and HLA in healthy donors. Data came from immunoSEQ multiplex PCR; TCRdb stores just in-frame clones and leaves some out. The repertoire has 150,000 to 200,000 clones, over 80% of them found once; the top ten carry around 6.6%. Sequencing was done on a sample of PBMCs. These receptors were obtained from a male donor in good health and CMV-seropositive. Both conserved end residues are part of each CDR3. D genes are given only for firm matches. Some rows mark clone size as missing; the rest say once, few, many or name a class of expanded clone.

NA | TRBJ2-1 | NA | TRBV4-2 | TGTGCCAGCAGCCAAGATTCATCCGGGGGCAATGAGCAGTTCTTC | CASSQDSSGGNEQFF
NA | TRBJ1-4 | NA | TRBV6-1 | TGTGCCAGCAGTGAAGGGGCGCGTGAAAAACTGTTTTTT | CASSEGAREKLFF
TRBD2 | TRBJ2-1 | once | TRBV30 | TGTGCCTGGGATCCGGGACTAGCGGGAGACAATGAGCAGTTCTTC | CAWDPGLAGDNEQFF
TRBD1 | TRBJ2-4 | NA | TRBV18 | TGTGCCAGCTCACCCTTTTGGGACAGGAGTTTAGCCAAAAACATTCAGTACTTC | CASSPFWDRSLAKNIQYF
TRBD2 | TRBJ2-1 | NA | TRBV5-1 | TGCGCCAGCGCCATAGGGGCGGGAGGGCCTAGGGAGCAGTTCTTC | CASAIGAGGPREQFF
NA | TRBJ1-5 | once | TRBV5-1 | TGCGCCAGCAGCTTGGCCGGGACTGATCATCAGCCCCAGCATTTT | CASSLAGTDHQPQHF
TRBD2 | TRBJ2-5 | NA | TRBV27 | TGTGCCAGCAGTTTAAGGGCGTGGGCTAGCGGAGAGACCCAGTACTTC | CASSLRAWASGETQYF
NA | TRBJ2-1 | NA | TRBV7-6 | TGTGCCAGTTCGGAAGGGGGAGGGCCTGAAAATGAGCAGTTCTTC | CASSEGGGPENEQFF
TRBD1 | TRBJ2-1 | NA | TRBV19 | TGTGCCAGTACCATACGAGGGACAGGGCATTTCTACAATGAGCAGTTCTTC | CASTIRGTGHFYNEQFF
NA | TRBJ1-4 | NA | TRBV4-2 | TGTGCCAGCAGCCAAGAGGCCAGAACTAATGAAAAACTGTTTTTT | CASSQEARTNEKLFF
NA | TRBJ1-2 | NA | TRBV19 | TGTGCCACCACGTCGACAGACCATAACTATGGCTACACCTTC | CATTSTDHNYGYTF
NA | TRBJ1-1 | NA | TRBV30 | TGTGCCTGGAACCCCCGGGCAGGGGCTGAAGCTTTCTTT | CAWNPRAGAEAFF
NA | TRBJ2-7 | NA | TRBV5-1 | TGCGCCAGCACCCAGGGTTATCGGCACGAGCAGTACTTC | CASTQGYRHEQYF
NA | TRBJ1-2 | few | TRBV9 | TGTGCCAGCAGCGTTACGGACAGTAACTATGGCTACACCTTC | CASSVTDSNYGYTF
TRBD1 | TRBJ1-1 | NA | TRBV2 | TGTGCCAGCAGTGGGGACAGGAACACTGAAGCTTTCTTT | CASSGDRNTEAFF
NA | TRBJ2-4 | NA | TRBV5-5 | TGTGCCAGCAGCTTTTCGCGGAGAACCAAAAACATTCAGTACTTC | CASSFSRRTKNIQYF
NA | TRBJ1-6 | NA | TRBV4-3 | TGCGCCAGCAGTCGCCAGGGAGGCTCACCCCTCCACTTT | CASSRQGGSPLHF
NA | TRBJ2-1 | once | TRBV27 | TGTGCCAGCAGTATCGGGGGCTCCTACAATGAGCAGTTCTTC | CASSIGGSYNEQFF
TRBD1 | TRBJ1-2 | NA | TRBV29-1 | TGCAGCGTGGGATGGACAGGTGGACCTTATGGCTACACCTTC | CSVGWTGGPYGYTF
NA | TRBJ1-5 | NA | TRBV4-2 | TGTGCCAGCAGCCAAGATCTGGGGGGTCTGGGTAGCAATCAGCCCCAGCATTTT | CASSQDLGGLGSNQPQHF
NA | TRBJ1-5 | NA | TRBV18 | TGTGCCAGCTCACCTCAGGATCAGCCCCAGCATTTT | CASSPQDQPQHF
NA | TRBJ1-2 | NA | TRBV27 | TGTGCCAGCAGTCAAAACGCCCTATACAGAACGCGTGGCTACACCTTC | CASSQNALYRTRGYTF
TRBD1 | TRBJ1-2 | once | TRBV30 | TGTGCCGGTCAACCCTCGACAGGGAAGGGATATGGCTACACCTTC | CAGQPSTGKGYGYTF
TRBD2 | TRBJ2-7 | NA | TRBV11-2 | TGTGCCAGCAGCTTCCCAGGACTAGCTGAGCAGTACTTC | CASSFPGLAEQYF